These 5 T cell receptor beta chains came from one sample sequenced in a study of T cell repertoires in cytomegalovirus infection. In TCRdb, the reads were re-called with MiXCR into one record per CDR3 protein. The repertoire holds more than 650,000 distinct CDR3 sequences, with under 40% as singletons. Sequencing input: PBMCs. These receptors originate from a human donor in good health (CMV status not recorded). Some clones in this sample may be carry-over from other donors' samples.

In regard to this clonotype: This sequence may be a read error, since a much larger clone differs from it by one base. The chain recombines TRBV7-6 with TRBJ1-1; a weak D match, TRBD1 (6 bases). This CDR3 has 17 residues. The germline CDR1 and CDR2 sequences are SGHVS and FNYEAQ. The CDR3, as DNA: TGTGCCAGCAGCTTAGACAGGGATGGGGTTGGGAACACTGAAGCTTTATTT. Residues: CASSLDRDGVGNTEALF.

This clonotype was seen a handful of times. V gene TRBV7-9 combines with J gene TRBJ2-3, with 12 bases aligning to TRBD2. The V segment lost 5 bases and the J segment 4 bases; nucleotides outside the gene matches: 7. From germline, CDR1 is SEHNR and CDR2 FQNEAQ (reference sequence). CDR3 size: 16 residues. The CDR3 DNA reads TGTGCCAGCAGCAACCTCGGACTAGCGGGGTCAGATACGCAGTATTTT. It encodes CASSNLGLAGSDTQYF.

This clonotype was recorded a few times. The chain joins TRBV25-1 to TRBJ1-5; D ambiguous. V was shortened by 4 bases and J by 5 bases, with 9 bases between the two germline ends. Per the germline V gene, CDR1 is MGHDK and CDR2 is SYGVNS. The CDR3 has 13 amino acids. The CDR3 is CASSGPGYQPQHF. CDR3 in DNA: TGTGCCAGCAGTGGTCCAGGTTATCAGCCCCAGCATTTT.

This clonotype was counted a few times. The chain employs TRBV4-1 and TRBJ1-1, with D possibly matching TRBD1 (5 bases). Trimming removed 0 bases from V and 0 bases from J, with 8 bases in between. The CDR3 has 15 amino acids. The germline V gene encodes CDR1 MGHRA and CDR2 YSYEKL. DNA for the CDR3: TGCGCCAGCAGCCAAGATAGGGGCGTGAACACTGAAGCTTTCTTT. It encodes CASSQDRGVNTEAFF.

This clonotype was found once. The rearrangement joins TRBV3-1 to TRBJ2-7; TRBD1 is a possible D gene (6 bases). Trimming took off 0 bases at V and 3 bases at J, with 15 bases between the two ends. Per germline, CDR1 LGHDT and CDR2 YNNKEL (reference sequence). The length of the CDR3 is 16 residues. CDR3 bases: TGTGCCAGCAGCCAAGAGGTTGCCTGGGACAACTACGAGCAGTACTTC. This encodes CASSQEVAWDNYEQYF.